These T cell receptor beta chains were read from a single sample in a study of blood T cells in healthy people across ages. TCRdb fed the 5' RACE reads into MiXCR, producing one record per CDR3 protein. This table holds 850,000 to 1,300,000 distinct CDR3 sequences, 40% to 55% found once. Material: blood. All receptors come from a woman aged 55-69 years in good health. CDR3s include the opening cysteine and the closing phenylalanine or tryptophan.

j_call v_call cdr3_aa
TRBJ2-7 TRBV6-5 CASSYSASGNYEQYF
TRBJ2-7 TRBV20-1 CSVRAYSSYEQYF
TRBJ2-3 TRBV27 CASSLLSGRADTQYF
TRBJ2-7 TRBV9 CASSVSQTGGPYEQYF
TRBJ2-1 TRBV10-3 CAISWTSGSGEEQFF
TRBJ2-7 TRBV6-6 CASSYSFRLGELYEQYF
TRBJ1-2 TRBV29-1 CSVEVSTGGGYTF
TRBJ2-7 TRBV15 CATSIDRSDEQYF
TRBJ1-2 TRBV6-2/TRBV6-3 CASSQQVGRGYTF
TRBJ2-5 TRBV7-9 CASSRSFGQGAFEETQYF
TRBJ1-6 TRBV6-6 CASSYVLPYNSPLHF